Listed below are T cell receptor beta chains from one sample, sequenced in a study of neurological immune-mediated disorders. TCRdb itself ran the 5' RACE reads through MiXCR, one entry per CDR3 protein. The sample records 130,000 or so distinct CDR3 sequences, about 3.4% being singletons. Material for sequencing was PBMCs. The source is a woman aged 25 to 39 with multiple sclerosis. CDR3s leave out the opening cysteine and the closing phenylalanine or tryptophan. D genes are given only for firm matches. Clone size, where shown, is once, few, many, or a class for clones that have expanded.

d_gene | j_gene | v_gene | abundance | CDR3aa
NA | TRBJ2-3 | TRBV10-3 | many | AISEPHLSTGRSTDTQY
TRBD1 | TRBJ1-5 | TRBV12-3/TRBV12-4 | many | ASSPRGGQGTNQPQH
TRBD1 | TRBJ1-6 | TRBV4-3 | many | ASSQDTGAAPNSPLH
NA | TRBJ2-2 | TRBV29-1 | many | SVRGSTGELF
NA | TRBJ1-1 | TRBV6-2/TRBV6-3 | many | ASSFSVGKAF
NA | TRBJ2-1 | TRBV3-1 | many | ASSPYDWPGRNEQF
NA | TRBJ2-7 | TRBV12-3/TRBV12-4 | many | ASSLGPSEQY
TRBD2 | TRBJ2-1 | TRBV24-1 | many | ATSPGLANDNEQF
TRBD1 | TRBJ2-5 | TRBV7-6 | many | ASSLAGQGVKETQY
TRBD1 | TRBJ2-5 | TRBV7-6 | many | ASSLSDRRTQY
NA | TRBJ2-2 | TRBV20-1 | NA | SARYSLTGELF
NA | TRBJ2-7 | TRBV4-1 | many | ASSQEVIFYEQY
NA | TRBJ1-2 | TRBV5-1 | many | ASTPDGQHNYGYT
NA | TRBJ2-7 | TRBV7-6 | many | ASSLGTPPYEQY
TRBD2 | TRBJ2-3 | TRBV7-9 | many | ASSAGGPDTQY
TRBD1 | TRBJ2-7 | TRBV5-1 | many | ASSYRGMEEQY
NA | TRBJ1-3 | TRBV20-1 | many | SARAGNTIY
NA | TRBJ1-1 | TRBV20-1 | many | SARDPAGYTEAF
NA | TRBJ1-1 | TRBV20-1 | many | SAREKGWVEEAF
TRBD1 | TRBJ1-6 | TRBV7-8 | many | ASSPRSGQGLSPLH
NA | TRBJ1-5 | TRBV12-3/TRBV12-4 | many | ASSPFVGGNQPQH
NA | TRBJ1-4 | TRBV4-1 | many | ASSQRTGEGEKLF
NA | TRBJ2-7 | TRBV7-2 | many | ASSFSQGGYEQY
NA | TRBJ2-3 | TRBV15 | many | ATSRDRADTQY
NA | TRBJ2-3 | TRBV4-1 | many | ASSQDRVWSTDTQY
TRBD2 | TRBJ2-1 | TRBV12-3/TRBV12-4 | many | ASGPSGRAFIV
NA | TRBJ2-1 | TRBV20-1 | many | SARTLPRSYNEQF
NA | TRBJ1-4 | TRBV28 | many | ASSLSSATNEKLF
NA | TRBJ1-1 | TRBV7-9 | many | ASSSREQQGSGAF
NA | TRBJ2-3 | TRBV9 | many | ATSGTSTDTQY
TRBD1 | TRBJ1-6 | TRBV20-1 | once | SDRETGQGVLH
NA | TRBJ2-7 | TRBV7-2 | many | ASSPGFGESEQY
TRBD1 | TRBJ1-1 | TRBV5-1 | many | ASSQSGQGRNTEAF
NA | TRBJ2-7 | TRBV4-3 | many | ASSQDLPGTYEQY
NA | TRBJ2-2 | TRBV12-3/TRBV12-4 | many | ASSSRAELF
TRBD2 | TRBJ2-3 | TRBV5-1 | many | ASSVGGDTDTQY
NA | TRBJ2-6 | TRBV7-6 | many | ASSLDRGSGANVLT
NA | TRBJ2-3 | TRBV5-1 | many | ASSFLGHSTDTQY
TRBD1 | TRBJ1-5 | TRBV7-9 | many | ASSLDGQGNQPQH
NA | TRBJ2-6 | TRBV5-1 | NA | ASSLFGVTQASSGANVLT
NA | TRBJ1-2 | TRBV29-1 | many | SVGSGRTDYGYT
TRBD2 | TRBJ2-3 | TRBV3-1 | many | ATSAGGLTDTQY
NA | TRBJ2-5 | TRBV20-1 | many | SASTPSDRQETQY
NA | TRBJ1-1 | TRBV10-2 | many | ASSDLGGTEAF
TRBD1 | TRBJ2-1 | TRBV7-9 | many | ASSLVTGAPNEQF
TRBD2 | TRBJ2-7 | TRBV7-9 | NA | ASSPIAGAYEQY
TRBD1 | TRBJ2-7 | TRBV25-1 | many | ASSGGTGSYEQY
NA | TRBJ2-3 | TRBV7-2 | many | ASSSGLSTDTQY
NA | TRBJ1-1 | TRBV5-1 | many | ASSPLEGLSTEAF
NA | TRBJ2-3 | TRBV12-3/TRBV12-4 | few | ASSSRTGGWADTQY
TRBD1 | TRBJ1-6 | TRBV6-1 | many | ASSEASGFRGYNSPLH
NA | TRBJ2-1 | TRBV7-2 | many | ASSWQGTYNEQF
TRBD1 | TRBJ1-2 | TRBV18 | many | ASSLGQALSSGYT
NA | TRBJ2-1 | TRBV7-9 | many | ASSWPTGRINEQF
NA | TRBJ2-2 | TRBV4-1 | many | ASSQDKGSPGELF
TRBD2 | TRBJ2-3 | TRBV20-1 | many | SALHPTSGTTDTQY
NA | TRBJ2-3 | TRBV12-3/TRBV12-4 | few | DSSLTDTQY
NA | TRBJ1-1 | TRBV14 | many | ASSRSTTEAF
NA | TRBJ1-1 | TRBV29-1 | many | SVEDPGTEAF